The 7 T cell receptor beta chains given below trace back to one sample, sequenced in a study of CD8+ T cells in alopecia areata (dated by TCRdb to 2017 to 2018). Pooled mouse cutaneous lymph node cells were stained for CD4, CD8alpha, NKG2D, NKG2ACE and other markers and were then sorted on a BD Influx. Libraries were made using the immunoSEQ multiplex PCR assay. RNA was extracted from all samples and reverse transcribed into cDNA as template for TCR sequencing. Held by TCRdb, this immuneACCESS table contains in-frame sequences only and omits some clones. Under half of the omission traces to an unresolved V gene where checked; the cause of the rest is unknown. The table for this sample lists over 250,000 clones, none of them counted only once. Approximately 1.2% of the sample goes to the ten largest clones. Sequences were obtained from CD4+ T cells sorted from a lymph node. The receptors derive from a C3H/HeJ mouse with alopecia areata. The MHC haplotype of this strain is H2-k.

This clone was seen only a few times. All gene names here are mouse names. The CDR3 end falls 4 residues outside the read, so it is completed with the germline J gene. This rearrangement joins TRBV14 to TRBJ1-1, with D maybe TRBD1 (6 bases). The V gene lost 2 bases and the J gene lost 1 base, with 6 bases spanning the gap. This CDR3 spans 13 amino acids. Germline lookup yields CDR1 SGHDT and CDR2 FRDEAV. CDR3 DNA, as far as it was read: TGTGCCAGCAGTTTGGACAGAAACACA. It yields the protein CASSLDRNT. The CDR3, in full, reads CASSLDRNTEVFF.

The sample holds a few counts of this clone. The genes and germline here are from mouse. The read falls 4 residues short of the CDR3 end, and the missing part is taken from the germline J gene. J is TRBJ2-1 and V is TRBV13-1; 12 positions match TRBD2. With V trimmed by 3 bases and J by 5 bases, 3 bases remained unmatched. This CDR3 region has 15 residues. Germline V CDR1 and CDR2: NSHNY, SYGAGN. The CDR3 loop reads CASSGGLGGHAEQFF. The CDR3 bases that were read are TGTGCCAGCAGTGGGGGACTGGGGGGCCATGCT.

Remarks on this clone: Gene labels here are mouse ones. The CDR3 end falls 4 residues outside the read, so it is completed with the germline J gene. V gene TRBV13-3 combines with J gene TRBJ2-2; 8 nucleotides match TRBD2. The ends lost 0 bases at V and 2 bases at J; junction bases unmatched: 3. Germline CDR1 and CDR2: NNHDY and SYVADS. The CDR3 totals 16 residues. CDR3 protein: CASSDATGANTGQLYF. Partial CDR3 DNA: TGTGCCAGCAGTGATGCGACTGGGGCGAACACCGGG.

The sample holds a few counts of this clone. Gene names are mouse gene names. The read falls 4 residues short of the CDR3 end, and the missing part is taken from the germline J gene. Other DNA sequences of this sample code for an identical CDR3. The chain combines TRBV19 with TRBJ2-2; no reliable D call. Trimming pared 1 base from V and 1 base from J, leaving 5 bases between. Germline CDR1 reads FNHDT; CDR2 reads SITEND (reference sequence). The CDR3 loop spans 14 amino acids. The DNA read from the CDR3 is TGTGCCAGCAGTATATCTGGAAACACCGGG. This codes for CASSISGNTG. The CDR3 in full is CASSISGNTGQLYF.

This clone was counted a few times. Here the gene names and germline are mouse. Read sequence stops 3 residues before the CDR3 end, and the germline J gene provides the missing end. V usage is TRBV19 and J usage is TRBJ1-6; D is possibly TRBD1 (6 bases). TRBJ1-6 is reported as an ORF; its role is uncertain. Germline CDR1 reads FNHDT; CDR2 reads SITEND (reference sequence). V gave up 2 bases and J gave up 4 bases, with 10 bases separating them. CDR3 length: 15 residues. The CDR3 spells CASSMRRGYNSPLYF. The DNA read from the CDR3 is TGTGCCAGCAGTATGCGCAGGGGTTATAATTCGCCC.

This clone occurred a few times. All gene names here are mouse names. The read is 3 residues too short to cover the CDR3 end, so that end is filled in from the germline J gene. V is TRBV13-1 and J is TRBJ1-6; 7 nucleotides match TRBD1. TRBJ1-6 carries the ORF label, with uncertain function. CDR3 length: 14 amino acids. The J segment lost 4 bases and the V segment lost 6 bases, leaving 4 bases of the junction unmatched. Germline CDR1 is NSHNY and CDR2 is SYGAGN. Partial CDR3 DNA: TGTGCCAGCACAATGGGACAGTATAATTCGCCC. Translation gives CASTMGQYNSP. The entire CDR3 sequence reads CASTMGQYNSPLYF.

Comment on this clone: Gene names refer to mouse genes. The covered CDR3 bases are TGTGCCAGCAGTATTCAAGGGACAGGGGACACCGGG. Protein: CASSIQGTGDTG. The complete CDR3 reads CASSIQGTGDTGQLYF. The chain links TRBV19 to TRBJ2-2; 10 nucleotides line up with TRBD1. The read falls 4 residues short of the CDR3 end, and the missing part is taken from the germline J gene. J lost 3 bases, V lost 2 bases, and 4 bases had no gene match. The CDR3 is made up of 16 amino acids. Germline V gives CDR1 FNHDT, CDR2 SITEND (reference sequence).